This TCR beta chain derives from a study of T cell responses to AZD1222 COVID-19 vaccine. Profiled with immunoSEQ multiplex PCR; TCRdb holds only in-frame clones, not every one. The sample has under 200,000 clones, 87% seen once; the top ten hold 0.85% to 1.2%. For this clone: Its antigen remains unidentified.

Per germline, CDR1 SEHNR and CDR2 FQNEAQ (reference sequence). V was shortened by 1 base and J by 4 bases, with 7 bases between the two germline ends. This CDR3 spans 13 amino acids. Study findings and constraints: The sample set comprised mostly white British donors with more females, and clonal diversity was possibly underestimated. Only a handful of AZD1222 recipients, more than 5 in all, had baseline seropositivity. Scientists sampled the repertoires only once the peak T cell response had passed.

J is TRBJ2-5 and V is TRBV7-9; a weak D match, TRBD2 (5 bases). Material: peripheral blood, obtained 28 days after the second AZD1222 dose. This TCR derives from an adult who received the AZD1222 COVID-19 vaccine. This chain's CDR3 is CASSLGAGETQYF. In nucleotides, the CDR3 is TGTGCCAGCAGCTTAGGGGCGGGAGAGACCCAGTACTTC.